This T cell receptor beta chain was recorded in a study of blood T cell repertoires in COVID-19. Overall study: COVID-19 samples collected from the United States, Italy and Spain covered acute and convalescent phases. Nucleic acid was either cDNA or gDNA, and it came from T cells, B-cell-depleted T cells, or PBMCs.

CDR1 is MNHEY, CDR2 SVGEGT, per germline. V lost 4 bases, J lost 8 bases, and 14 bases lay in between. The CDR3 consists of 14 residues. This clone was seen only a few times. Authors' analysis steps: Nucleated cell number was recorded as an estimate derived from reference gene primer amplification. Produced via immunoSEQ multiplex PCR; TCRdb's table is partial and in-frame only. The DNA gave D and trimming, while V, J and clone size come from that table. The sample has more than 150,000 clones; 65% to 85% are singletons. The source material was peripheral blood. The rearrangement uses TRBV6-2 or TRBV6-3 and TRBJ1-4, with D perhaps TRBD1 (6 bases). This clonotype was sampled from a woman in her sixties with acute or convalescent COVID-19. The CDR3 spells CASSSGQSSEKLFF. As DNA, the CDR3 is TGTGCCAGCAGTTCCGGACAGTCCTCCGAAAAACTGTTTTTT.